What follows is one TCR beta chain and its context. Its antigen is not known. CDR3 size: 12 residues. In germline, CDR1 is MNHEY, CDR2 SMNVEV (reference sequence). Trimming stripped 2 bases from V and 6 bases from J, with 7 bases between. This sample stems from a study of memory B cells and T cells in multiple sclerosis. Measured with immunoSEQ multiplex PCR; TCRdb has only the in-frame clones, and not every one. Of 35,000 to 55,000 clones in the sample, around 79% were seen once. General study points: Clone-set sizes differed between compartments, so shared clonotype counts needed normalization.

After stimulus-free culture, autoproliferating CFSE-dim and non-proliferating CFSE-high T cells were sequenced separately. Cultures began with roughly 5x10^7 CFSE-labeled PBMCs, unstimulated for around 7 days, with replicate wells pooled. The PBMCs received 0.5 uM CFSE and serum-free culture with no added stimuli. This receptor was identified in a human donor with multiple sclerosis. The source material was PBMCs from blood kept in culture. The genes are TRBV27 and TRBJ1-1, with a possible D match to TRBD1 (5 bases). The CDR3 DNA follows: TGTGCCAGCAGTTTACAGGGAGCTGAAGCTTTCTTT. Amino acid sequence: CASSLQGAEAFF.